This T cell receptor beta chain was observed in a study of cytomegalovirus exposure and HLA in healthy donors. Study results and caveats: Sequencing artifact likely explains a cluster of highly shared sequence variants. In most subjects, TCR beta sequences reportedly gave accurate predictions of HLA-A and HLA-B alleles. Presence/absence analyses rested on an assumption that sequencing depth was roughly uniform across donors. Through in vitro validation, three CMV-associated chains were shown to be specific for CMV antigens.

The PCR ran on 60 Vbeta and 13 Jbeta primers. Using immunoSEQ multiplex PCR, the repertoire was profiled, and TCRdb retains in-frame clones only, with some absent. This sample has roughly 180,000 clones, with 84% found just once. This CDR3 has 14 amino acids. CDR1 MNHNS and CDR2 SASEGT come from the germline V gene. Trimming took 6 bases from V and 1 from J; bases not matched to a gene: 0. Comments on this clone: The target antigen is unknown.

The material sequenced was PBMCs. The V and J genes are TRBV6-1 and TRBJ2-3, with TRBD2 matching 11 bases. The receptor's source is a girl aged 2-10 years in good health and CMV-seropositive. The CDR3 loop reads CASRLAGGTDTQYF. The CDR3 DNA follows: TGTGCCAGCAGACTAGCGGGGGGCACAGATACGCAGTATTTT.